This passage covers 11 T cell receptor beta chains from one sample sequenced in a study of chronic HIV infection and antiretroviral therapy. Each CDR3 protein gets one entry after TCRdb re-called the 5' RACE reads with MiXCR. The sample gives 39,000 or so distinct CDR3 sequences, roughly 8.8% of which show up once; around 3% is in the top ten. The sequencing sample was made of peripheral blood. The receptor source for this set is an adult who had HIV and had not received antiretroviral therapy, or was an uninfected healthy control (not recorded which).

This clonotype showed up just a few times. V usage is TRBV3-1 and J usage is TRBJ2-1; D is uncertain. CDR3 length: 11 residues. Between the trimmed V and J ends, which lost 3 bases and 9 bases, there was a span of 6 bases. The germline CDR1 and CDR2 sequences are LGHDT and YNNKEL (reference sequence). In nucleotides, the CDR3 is TGTGCCAGCAGCCAGTCCGGTGAGCAGTTCTTC. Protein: CASSQSGEQFF.

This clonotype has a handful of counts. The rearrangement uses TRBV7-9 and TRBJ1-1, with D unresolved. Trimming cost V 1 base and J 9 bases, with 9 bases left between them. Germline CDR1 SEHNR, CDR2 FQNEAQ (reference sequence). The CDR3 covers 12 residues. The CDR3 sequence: CASSLDQPQAFF. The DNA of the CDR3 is TGTGCCAGCAGCTTAGACCAGCCCCAAGCTTTCTTT. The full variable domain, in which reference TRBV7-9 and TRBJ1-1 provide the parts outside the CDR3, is DTGVSQNPRHKITKRGQNVTFRCDPISEHNRLYWYRQTLGQGPEFLTYFQNEAQLEKSRLLSDRFSAERPKGSFSTLEIQRTEQGDSAMYLCASSLDQPQAFFGQGTRLTVV.

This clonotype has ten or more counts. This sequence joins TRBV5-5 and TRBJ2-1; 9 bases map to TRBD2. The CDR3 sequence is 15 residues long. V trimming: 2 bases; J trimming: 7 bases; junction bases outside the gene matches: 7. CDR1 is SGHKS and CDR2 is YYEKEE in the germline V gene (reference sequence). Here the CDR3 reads CASSFFAGGLNEQFF. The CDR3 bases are TGTGCCAGCAGCTTTTTCGCGGGAGGGCTGAATGAGCAGTTCTTC. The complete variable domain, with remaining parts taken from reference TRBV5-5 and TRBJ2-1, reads DAGVTQSPTHLIKTRGQQVTLRCSPISGHKSVSWYQQVLGQGPQFIFQYYEKEERGRGNFPDRFSARQFPNYSSELNVNALLLGDSALYLCASSFFAGGLNEQFFGPGTRLTVL.

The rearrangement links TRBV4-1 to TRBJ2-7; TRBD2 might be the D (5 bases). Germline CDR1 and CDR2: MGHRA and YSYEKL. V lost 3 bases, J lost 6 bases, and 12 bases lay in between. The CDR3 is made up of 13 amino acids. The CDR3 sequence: CASSHSQGSEQYF. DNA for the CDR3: TGCGCCAGCAGCCATTCTCAAGGGAGCGAGCAGTACTTC.

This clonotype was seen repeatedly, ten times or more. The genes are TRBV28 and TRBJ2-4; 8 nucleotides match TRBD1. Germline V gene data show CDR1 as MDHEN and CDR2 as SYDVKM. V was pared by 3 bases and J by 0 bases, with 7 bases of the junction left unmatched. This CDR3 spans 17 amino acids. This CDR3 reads CASSFRPDRVAKNIQYF. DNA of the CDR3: TGTGCCAGCAGTTTCCGGCCGGACAGGGTAGCCAAAAACATTCAGTACTTC. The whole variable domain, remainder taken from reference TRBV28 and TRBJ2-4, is DVKVTQSSRYLVKRTGEKVFLECVQDMDHENMFWYRQDPGLGLRLIYFSYDVKMKEKGDIPEGYSVSREKKERFSLILESASTNQTSMYLCASSFRPDRVAKNIQYFGAGTRLSVL.

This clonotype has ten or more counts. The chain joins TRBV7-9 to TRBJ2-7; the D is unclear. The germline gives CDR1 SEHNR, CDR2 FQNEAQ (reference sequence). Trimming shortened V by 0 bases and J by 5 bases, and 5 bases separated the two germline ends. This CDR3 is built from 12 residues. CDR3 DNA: TGTGCCAGCAGCTTAGCCGAGGACGAGCAGTACTTC. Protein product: CASSLAEDEQYF.

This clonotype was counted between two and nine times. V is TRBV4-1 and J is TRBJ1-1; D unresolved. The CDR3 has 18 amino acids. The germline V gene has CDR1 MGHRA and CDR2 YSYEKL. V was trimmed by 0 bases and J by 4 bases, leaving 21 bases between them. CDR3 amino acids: CASSQDGRMVLRTTEAFF. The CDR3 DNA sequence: TGCGCCAGCAGCCAAGATGGCAGGATGGTACTTAGAACCACTGAAGCTTTCTTT.

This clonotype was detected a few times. CDR3 in amino acids: CAWVMSSYNEQFF. The CDR3 DNA reads as TGTGCCTGGGTCATGAGCTCCTACAATGAGCAGTTCTTC. The gene calls are TRBV30 and TRBJ2-1; D ambiguous. The germline V gene encodes CDR1 GTSNPN and CDR2 SVGIG (reference sequence). This CDR3 has 13 amino acids. Deletions cut 5 bases from V and 0 bases from J, with 8 bases between. The full variable domain, completed using reference TRBV30 and TRBJ2-1, is SQTIHQWPATLVQPVGSPLSLECTVEGTSNPNLYWYRQAAGRGLQLLFYSVGIGQISSEVPQNLSASRPQDRQFILSSKKLLLSDSGFYLCAWVMSSYNEQFFGPGTRLTVL.

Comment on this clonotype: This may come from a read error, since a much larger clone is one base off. This chain's CDR3 is CASSPNRGGTETFF. CDR3 nucleotide sequence: TGTGCCAGCTCACCTAACAGGGGGGGCACTGAAACTTTCTTT. The gene calls are TRBV18 and TRBJ1-1; 8 bases are a match to TRBD1. CDR1 and CDR2 (germline): KGHSH, LQKENI. This CDR3 region has 14 residues. The complete variable domain, with remaining parts taken from reference TRBV18 and TRBJ1-1, reads NAGVMQNPRHLVRRRGQEARLRCSPMKGHSHVYWYRQLPEEGLKFMVYLQKENIIDESGMPKERFSAEFPKEGPSILRIQQVVRGDSAAYFCASSPNRGGTETFFGQGTRLTVV.

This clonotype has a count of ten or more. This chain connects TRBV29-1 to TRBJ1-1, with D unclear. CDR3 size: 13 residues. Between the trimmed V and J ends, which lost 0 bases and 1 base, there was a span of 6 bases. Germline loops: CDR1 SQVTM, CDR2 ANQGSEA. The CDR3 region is CSVEEHSNTEAFF. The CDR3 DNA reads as TGCAGCGTTGAAGAACACTCGAACACTGAAGCTTTCTTT.

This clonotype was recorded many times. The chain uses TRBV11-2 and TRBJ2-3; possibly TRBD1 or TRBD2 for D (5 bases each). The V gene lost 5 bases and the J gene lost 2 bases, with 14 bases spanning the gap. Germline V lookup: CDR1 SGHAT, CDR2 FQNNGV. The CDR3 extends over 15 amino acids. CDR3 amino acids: CASSQGPRYTDTQYF. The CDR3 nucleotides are TGTGCCAGCAGCCAGGGACCCAGATACACAGATACGCAGTATTTT.